The next 29 T cell receptor beta chains were all read from a single sample in a study of cytotoxic CD8 clonotypes in ibrutinib-treated CLL. TCRdb's table, derived via immunoSEQ multiplex PCR, lists solely in-frame clones and lacks some. The repertoire consists of 110,000 to 150,000 clones, with 70% to 85% occurring once and the leading ten covering less than 30%. Source: PBMCs, taken after 12 months of ibrutinib treatment. These receptor sequences come from a human donor with chronic lymphocytic leukemia.

The rearrangement joins TRBV11-3 to TRBJ2-3; the D is unclear. The germline gives CDR1 SGHNT, CDR2 YENEEA. V was clipped by 5 bases and J by 2 bases, with 5 bases between them. The length of the CDR3 is 12 residues. The CDR3: CASSDTTDTQYF. CDR3 in DNA: TGTGCCAGCAGCGATACCACAGATACGCAGTATTTT.

The chain carries TRBV10-3 and TRBJ2-7; 15 nucleotides line up with TRBD2. V gave up 8 bases and J gave up 5 bases; unmatched junction bases: 10. Germline lookup yields CDR1 ENHRY and CDR2 SYGVKD. The CDR3 spans 16 residues. The CDR3 region has the DNA TGTGCCATCTCGAGGACTAGCGGGGGGGCGGGCCACGAGCAGTACTTC. It codes for CAISRTSGGAGHEQYF.

This rearrangement joins TRBV11-3 to TRBJ1-3; D uncertain. Trimming removed 0 bases from V and 1 base from J, with 10 bases in between. Germline CDR1 SGHNT, CDR2 YENEEA. There are 16 residues in the CDR3. The CDR3 protein is CASSLDIRGSGNTIYF. The CDR3 DNA is TGTGCCAGCAGCTTAGACATCCGGGGTTCTGGAAACACCATATATTTT. The full variable domain, its missing parts supplied by reference TRBV11-3 and TRBJ1-3, is EAGVVQSPRYKIIEKKQPVAFWCNPISGHNTLYWYLQNLGQGPELLIRYENEEAVDDSQLPKDRFSAERLKGVDSTLKIQPAELGDSAVYLCASSLDIRGSGNTIYFGEGSWLTVV.

This chain uses TRBV5-6 with TRBJ2-6; D gene ambiguous. This CDR3 contains 16 residues. V gave up 0 bases and J gave up 0 bases, with 7 bases separating them. Germline CDR1 is SGHDT and CDR2 is YYEEEE. The chain's CDR3 is CASSLESGSGANVLTF. As DNA, the CDR3 is TGTGCCAGCAGCTTGGAATCGGGCTCTGGGGCCAACGTCCTGACTTTC.

The genes are TRBV11-3 and TRBJ2-7, with 8 bases aligning to TRBD1. From germline, CDR1 is SGHNT and CDR2 YENEEA. The V and J ends lost 0 bases and 3 bases, in that order; junction bases with no gene match: 4. CDR3 size: 15 residues. CDR3 coding DNA: TGTGCCAGCAGCTTAGACGGACAGGGATTCTACGAGCAGTACTTC. As protein: CASSLDGQGFYEQYF.

V gene TRBV7-2 combines with J gene TRBJ1-4; D might be TRBD1 (6 bases). Trimming took off 5 bases at V and 4 bases at J, with 23 bases between the two ends. The germline V gene encodes CDR1 SGHTA and CDR2 FQGNSA. This CDR3 has 18 amino acids. CDR3: CASSPRVGGRAFNEKLFF. In DNA form, the CDR3 reads TGTGCCAGCAGCCCCCGTGTAGGGGGGAGGGCATTTAATGAAAAACTGTTTTTT. Full variable domain (outside the CDR3, taken from reference TRBV7-2 and TRBJ1-4): GAGVSQSPSNKVTEKGKDVELRCDPISGHTALYWYRQSLGQGLEFLIYFQGNSAPDKSGLPSDRFSAERTGGSVSTLTIQRTQQEDSAVYLCASSPRVGGRAFNEKLFFGSGTQLSVL.

The chain employs TRBV28 and TRBJ2-1; maybe TRBD2 (7 bases). Deletions cut 8 bases from V and 2 bases from J, with 10 bases between. This CDR3 has 13 amino acids. Germline values: CDR1 MDHEN, CDR2 SYDVKM. Here the CDR3 reads CASGGATYNEQFF. CDR3 coding DNA: TGTGCCAGCGGGGGGGCAACCTACAATGAGCAGTTCTTC.

The V gene is TRBV6-1, the J gene TRBJ1-2; D may be TRBD1 (6 bases). V was trimmed by 2 bases and J by 7 bases, leaving 8 bases between them. CDR3 length: 12 amino acids. Per the germline V gene, CDR1 is MNHNS and CDR2 is SASEGT. For the CDR3, the DNA is TGTGCCAGCAGTGAACAGGGGAGTGGCTACACCTTC. As protein: CASSEQGSGYTF.

J is TRBJ1-5 and V is TRBV6-5, with D maybe TRBD1 (5 bases). Per germline, CDR1 MNHEY and CDR2 SVGAGI. V gave up 5 bases and J gave up 2 bases, with 10 bases separating them. This CDR3 contains 14 residues. The CDR3 region is CASSARDGNQPQHF. The CDR3, as DNA: TGTGCCAGCAGTGCAAGGGACGGCAATCAGCCCCAGCATTTT.

This clone was detected once. The genes are TRBV7-6 and TRBJ2-1, with 9 positions matching TRBD2. Germline lookup yields CDR1 SGHVS and CDR2 FNYEAQ. This CDR3 comprises 14 residues. Losses at the gene ends were 3 bases for V and 8 bases for J; bases not matched to a gene: 5. The CDR3 reads CASSLRGGLDEQFF. The CDR3 DNA reads TGTGCCAGCAGCTTGCGGGGGGGCTTGGATGAGCAGTTCTTC.

This rearrangement joins TRBV25-1 to TRBJ1-1; 8 bases line up with TRBD1. The CDR3 covers 17 residues. The V and J ends lost 3 bases and 0 bases, in that order; junction bases with no gene match: 9. The V gene's germline CDR1 is MGHDK and CDR2 SYGVNS. The CDR3 bases are TGTGCCAGCAGTGATCCCGCTAAACAGGGGGTGAACACTGAAGCTTTCTTT. It specifies CASSDPAKQGVNTEAFF.

V usage is TRBV4-1 and J usage is TRBJ1-2; TRBD1 matches at 8 bases. The V and J ends lost 6 bases and 2 bases, in that order; junction bases with no gene match: 8. Germline V CDR1 and CDR2: MGHRA, YSYEKL. The CDR3 loop spans 15 amino acids. CDR3 residues: CASRGGDRTNYGYTF. In nucleotides, the CDR3 is TGCGCCAGCAGGGGAGGGGACAGGACAAACTATGGCTACACCTTC.

The chain links TRBV6-5 to TRBJ2-7; D unresolved. The CDR3 length is 11 residues. Germline-derived CDR1 and CDR2 are MNHEY and SVGAGI. V lost 5 bases, J lost 6 bases, and 8 bases lay in between. The CDR3 protein is CASSPPGEQYF. CDR3 bases: TGTGCCAGCAGTCCCCCCGGCGAGCAGTACTTC.

The rearrangement links TRBV5-1 to TRBJ1-1; D is possibly TRBD1 (6 bases). Trimming removed 2 bases at V and 1 base at J, with 12 bases between. Per germline, CDR1 SGHRS and CDR2 YFSETQ. This CDR3 comprises 15 residues. CDR3 protein: CASSFSGVPNTEAFF. DNA for the CDR3: TGCGCCAGCAGCTTTTCAGGGGTGCCGAACACTGAAGCTTTCTTT.

The rearrangement links TRBV5-1 to TRBJ2-5, with D perhaps matching TRBD1 (5 bases). The V gene lost 1 base and the J gene lost 4 bases, with 11 bases spanning the gap. The CDR3 has 14 residues. Germline V gene sequence: CDR1 SGHRS, CDR2 YFSETQ. The CDR3 sequence is CASSLFRAGETQYF. CDR3 nucleotide sequence: TGCGCCAGCAGCTTGTTCAGGGCAGGAGAGACCCAGTACTTC.

The V gene is TRBV19, the J gene TRBJ2-3; D might be TRBD2 (5 bases). V dropped 6 bases and J dropped 6 bases, with 16 bases sitting between them. The CDR3 runs to 14 residues. CDR1 and CDR2 from the germline V gene are LNHDA and SQIVND (reference sequence). The CDR3 region is CASRQTGTGDTQYF. The CDR3 DNA follows: TGTGCCAGTAGACAGACGGGAACGGGGGATACGCAGTATTTT.

The chain is built from TRBV7-2 and TRBJ2-6; tentative D call: TRBD1 (6 bases). This CDR3 spans 18 amino acids. The V gene lost 0 bases and the J gene lost 0 bases, with 12 bases spanning the gap. Germline loops: CDR1 SGHTA, CDR2 FQGNSA. The CDR3 nucleotides are TGTGCCAGCAGCTTAGCTTCTCAGGGGAACTCTGGGGCCAACGTCCTGACTTTC. It codes for CASSLASQGNSGANVLTF. The full variable domain, completed using reference TRBV7-2 and TRBJ2-6, is GAGVSQSPSNKVTEKGKDVELRCDPISGHTALYWYRQSLGQGLEFLIYFQGNSAPDKSGLPSDRFSAERTGGSVSTLTIQRTQQEDSAVYLCASSLASQGNSGANVLTFGAGSRLTVL.

J is TRBJ2-1 and V is TRBV11-3; 8 bases map to TRBD2. V trimming: 1 base; J trimming: 0 bases; junction bases outside the gene matches: 5. The length of the CDR3 is 17 residues. The germline V gene encodes CDR1 SGHNT and CDR2 YENEEA. The CDR3 reads CASSLGTTSGSYNEQFF. The CDR3 DNA is TGTGCCAGCAGCTTAGGGACCACTAGCGGCTCCTACAATGAGCAGTTCTTC.

This clone was seen a few times. The V call is TRBV7-9, the J call TRBJ1-2, with D possibly TRBD1 on 5 matching bases. The CDR3 totals 17 residues. The germline CDR1 and CDR2 sequences are SEHNR and FQNEAQ (reference sequence). V was trimmed by 5 bases and J by 4 bases, leaving 23 bases between them. The chain's CDR3 is CASSPKSFGGGSYGYTF. DNA of the CDR3: TGTGCCAGCAGCCCAAAAAGCTTTGGGGGAGGTAGCTATGGCTACACCTTC.

The V call is TRBV28, the J call TRBJ1-1, with D uncertain. The ends were cut back, 4 bases at V and 3 bases at J, with 9 bases in the middle. Germline CDR1 is MDHEN and CDR2 is SYDVKM. The CDR3 extends over 13 amino acids. The CDR3 sequence: CASSSLVDTEAFF. Written as DNA, the CDR3 is TGTGCCAGCAGTTCACTAGTGGACACTGAAGCTTTCTTT.

The V and J genes are TRBV2 and TRBJ2-3; no reliable D call. V was clipped by 2 bases and J by 4 bases, with 4 bases between them. The CDR3 is 12 amino acids. Germline V lookup: CDR1 SNHLY, CDR2 FYNNEI. The CDR3 region has the DNA TGTGCCAGCAGTGAAACGCCAGATACGCAGTATTTT. Translated, it gives CASSETPDTQYF.

DNA of the CDR3: TGTGCCAGCAGCCCCCCCCAGTCGGTCGGGTCGAGAGAGACCCAGTACTTC. As protein: CASSPPQSVGSRETQYF. The rearrangement links TRBV7-8 to TRBJ2-5, with D hard to call. The V gene's germline CDR1 is SGHVS and CDR2 FQNEAQ. CDR3 length equals 17 residues. Trimming took off 5 bases at V and 4 bases at J, with 23 bases between the two ends.

The V call is TRBV6-5, the J call TRBJ1-1; a possible D gene is TRBD1 (5 bases). Germline V gene data show CDR1 as MNHEY and CDR2 as SVGAGI. Trimming took off 3 bases at V and 1 base at J, with 12 bases between the two ends. The CDR3 is made up of 15 amino acids. The CDR3 DNA reads TGTGCCAGCAGTTATCCGGCAGGGAGGAACACTGAAGCTTTCTTT. Translation: CASSYPAGRNTEAFF.

V gene TRBV11-3 combines with J gene TRBJ2-1; D call uncertain. The CDR3 covers 15 residues. Germline values: CDR1 SGHNT, CDR2 YENEEA. V lost 3 bases and J 7 bases, leaving 16 bases between the germline ends. CDR3 loop: CASSLRWNIGNEQFF. In nucleotides, the CDR3 is TGTGCCAGCAGCTTGCGCTGGAATATCGGTAATGAGCAGTTCTTC.

Many counts were recorded for this clone. The chain combines TRBV10-2 with TRBJ1-4; perhaps TRBD1 as D (5 bases). The CDR3 extends over 15 amino acids. Germline CDR1 is WSHSY and CDR2 is SAAADI. The V gene lost 8 bases and the J gene lost 5 bases, with 18 bases spanning the gap. The CDR3 DNA is TGCGCCAGCCGACCCACTGGGGGGGAAAATGAAAAACTGTTTTTT. This codes for CASRPTGGENEKLFF.

This sequence joins TRBV7-2 and TRBJ1-5; D remains ambiguous. Trimming cost V 1 base and J 4 bases, with 11 bases left between them. This CDR3 is 15 amino acids long. The germline V gene encodes CDR1 SGHTA and CDR2 FQGNSA. CDR3 DNA sequence: TGTGCCAGCAGCTTAGTGTGGGGTAGTAATCAGCCCCAGCATTTT. It yields the protein CASSLVWGSNQPQHF.

The rearrangement uses TRBV11-1 and TRBJ2-6; D not resolved. CDR1 is SGHAT, CDR2 FQDESV, per germline (reference sequence). The CDR3 is 16 amino acids. V lost 6 bases, J lost 1 base, and 13 bases lay in between. As DNA, the CDR3 is TGTGCCAGCAGAAGTCGATTGGGTTCTGGGGCCAACGTCCTGACTTTC. Protein product: CASRSRLGSGANVLTF.

V and J are TRBV4-2 and TRBJ2-2; D remains ambiguous. The CDR3 totals 14 residues. CDR1 is LGHNA and CDR2 is YNFKEQ in the germline V gene. The V end lost 3 bases, the J end lost 3 bases, and 8 bases lay between the germline ends. Here the CDR3 reads CASSQAVHTGELFF. As DNA, the CDR3 is TGTGCCAGCAGCCAGGCGGTTCACACCGGGGAGCTGTTTTTT.

The chain employs TRBV7-3 and TRBJ2-2; 13 bases are shared with TRBD2. The CDR3 is 16 residues long. CDR1 and CDR2 (germline): SGHTA, FQGTGA. V shed 5 bases and J 5 bases; nucleotides not matched to a gene: 5. Here the CDR3 reads CASSTRLAGGTGELFF. CDR3 coding DNA: TGTGCCAGCAGCACACGACTAGCGGGAGGAACCGGGGAGCTGTTTTTT.